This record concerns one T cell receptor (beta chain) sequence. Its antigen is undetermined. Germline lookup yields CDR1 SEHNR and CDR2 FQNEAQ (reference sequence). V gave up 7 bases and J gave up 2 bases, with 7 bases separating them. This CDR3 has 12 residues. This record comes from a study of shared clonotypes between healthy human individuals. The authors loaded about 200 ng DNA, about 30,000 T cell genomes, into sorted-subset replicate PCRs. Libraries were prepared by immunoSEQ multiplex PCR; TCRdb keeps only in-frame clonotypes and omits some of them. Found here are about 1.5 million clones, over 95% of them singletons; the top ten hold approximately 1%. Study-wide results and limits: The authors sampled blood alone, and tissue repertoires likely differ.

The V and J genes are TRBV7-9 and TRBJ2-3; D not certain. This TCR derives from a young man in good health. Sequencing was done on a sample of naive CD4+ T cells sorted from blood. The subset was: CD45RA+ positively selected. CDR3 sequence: CASMGFTDTQYF. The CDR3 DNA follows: TGTGCCAGCATGGGTTTCACAGATACGCAGTATTTT. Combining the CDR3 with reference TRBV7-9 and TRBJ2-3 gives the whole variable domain DTGVSQNPRHKITKRGQNVTFRCDPISEHNRLYWYRQTLGQGPEFLTYFQNEAQLEKSRLLSDRFSAERPKGSFSTLEIQRTEQGDSAMYLCASMGFTDTQYFGPGTRLTVL.